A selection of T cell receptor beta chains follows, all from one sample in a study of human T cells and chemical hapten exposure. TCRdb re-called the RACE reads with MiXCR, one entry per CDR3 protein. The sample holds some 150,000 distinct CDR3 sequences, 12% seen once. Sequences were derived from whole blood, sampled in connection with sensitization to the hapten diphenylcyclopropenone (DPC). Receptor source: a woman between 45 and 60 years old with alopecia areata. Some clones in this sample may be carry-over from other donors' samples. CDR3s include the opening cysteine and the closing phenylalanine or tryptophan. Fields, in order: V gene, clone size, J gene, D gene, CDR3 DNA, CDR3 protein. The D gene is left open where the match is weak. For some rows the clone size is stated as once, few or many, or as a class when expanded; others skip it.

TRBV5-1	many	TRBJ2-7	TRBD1	TGCGCCAGCAGGCCTGGACAGGGAAATTCCTACGAGCAGTACTTC	CASRPGQGNSYEQYF
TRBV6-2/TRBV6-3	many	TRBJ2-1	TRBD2	TGTGCCAGCAGTTACCCCGGCGGGAGGGCCATATTGGGCGGATATGAGCAGTTCTTC	CASSYPGGRAILGGYEQFF
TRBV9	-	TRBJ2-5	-	TGTGCCAGCAGCGGCTCGGAGGGCCGGTTTGAGACCCAGTACTTC	CASSGSEGRFETQYF
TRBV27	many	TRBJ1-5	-	TGTGCCAGCGGGAGGCTGAGTGGCAATCAGCCCCAGCATTTT	CASGRLSGNQPQHF
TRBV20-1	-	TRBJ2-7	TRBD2	TGCAGTGCTAGCGGTAGCGGGAGAGCTGGCTACGAGCAGTACTTC	CSASGSGRAGYEQYF
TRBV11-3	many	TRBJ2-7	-	TGTGCCAGCAGCTCCCTCGGGAGCGGGACATCCTACGAGCAGTACTTC	CASSSLGSGTSYEQYF
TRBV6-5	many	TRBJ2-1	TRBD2	TGTGCCAGCAGGGACGGGACTAGCGGGAGATATAATGAGCAGTTCTTC	CASRDGTSGRYNEQFF
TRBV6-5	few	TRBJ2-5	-	TGTGCCAGCAGCCCCTACGGCCAAGAGACCCAGTACTTC	CASSPYGQETQYF
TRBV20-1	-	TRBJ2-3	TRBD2	TGCAGTGCTGGGGGAGGGACAGATACGCAGTATTTT	CSAGGGTDTQYF
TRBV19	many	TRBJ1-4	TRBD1	TGTGCCAGTACCCGGACAGGGGATCGTGAAAAACTGTTTTTT	CASTRTGDREKLFF
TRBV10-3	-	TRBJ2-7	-	TGTGCCATCAGTCCTCGGGACTCGACCGGCGAGCAGTACTTC	CAISPRDSTGEQYF
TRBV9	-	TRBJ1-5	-	TGTGCCAGCAGCGTAGCCGGACAGCTCAATCAGCCCCAGCATTTT	CASSVAGQLNQPQHF
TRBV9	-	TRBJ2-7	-	TGTGCCAGCAGCGTAGGAGCAGCCTCCCTCTCCTACGAGCAGTACTTC	CASSVGAASLSYEQYF
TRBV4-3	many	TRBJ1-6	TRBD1	TGCGCCAGCAGCCAATTACAGGGGAATTCACCCCTCCACTTT	CASSQLQGNSPLHF
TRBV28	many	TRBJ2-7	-	TGTGCCAGCAGTTTAACAAGGGCTACCTACGAGCAGTACTTC	CASSLTRATYEQYF
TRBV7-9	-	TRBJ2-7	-	TGTGCCAGCAGCCTCGGCCTAAATGGGTACGAGCAGTACTTC	CASSLGLNGYEQYF
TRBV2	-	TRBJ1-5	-	TGTGCCAGCAGAGGGACGGTTAGCAATCAGCCCCAGCATTTT	CASRGTVSNQPQHF
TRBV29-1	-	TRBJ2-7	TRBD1	TGCAGCGTTACGGGACAGGGGCCTTACGAGCAGTACTTC	CSVTGQGPYEQYF
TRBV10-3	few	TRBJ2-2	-	TGTGCCATCGAGGAAAACTTGGGGCCCACCGGGGAGCTGTTTTTT	CAIEENLGPTGELFF
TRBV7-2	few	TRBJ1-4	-	TGTGCCAGCAGCTTAGGGCCCGACAGCTTTGAAAAACTGTTTTTT	CASSLGPDSFEKLFF
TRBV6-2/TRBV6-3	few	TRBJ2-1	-	TGTGCCAGCAGTTCCTGGAACTCCTACAATGAGCAGTTCTTC	CASSSWNSYNEQFF
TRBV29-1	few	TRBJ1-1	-	TGCAGCGTTGAAGATCTTAGGGGGACTGAAGCTTTCTTT	CSVEDLRGTEAFF
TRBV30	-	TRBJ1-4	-	TGTGCCTGGAGTGTGTGGGGATCGAATGAAAAACTGTTTTTT	CAWSVWGSNEKLFF
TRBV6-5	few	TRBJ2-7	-	TGTGCCAGCAGTTACTCCGGGGATGCCAACGAGCAGTACTTC	CASSYSGDANEQYF
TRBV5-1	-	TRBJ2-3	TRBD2	TGCGCCAGCAGCTTGGGGACTAGCGGGAGGGCCGGGACGCAGTATTTT	CASSLGTSGRAGTQYF
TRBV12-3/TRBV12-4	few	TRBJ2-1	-	TGTGCCAGCAGTTTCTCAGCGCCCAACAATGAGCAGTTCTTC	CASSFSAPNNEQFF
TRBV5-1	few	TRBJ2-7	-	TGCGCCAGCAGCCCGGGGGACAGCCCCTACGAGCAGTACTTC	CASSPGDSPYEQYF
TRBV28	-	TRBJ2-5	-	TGTGCCAGCAGTACCCGGGACGGCAAAGAGACCCAGTACTTC	CASSTRDGKETQYF
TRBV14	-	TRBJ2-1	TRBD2	TGTGCCAGCAGCCGCCAGCGGGAGAGGTATTTGAATGAGCAGTTCTTC	CASSRQRERYLNEQFF